Each of the 27 T cell receptor beta chains below was sequenced from the same sample in a study of T-cell memory formation after mild COVID-19. TCRdb used MiXCR to reprocess the 5' RACE reads, holding one entry per CDR3 protein. The repertoire holds about 560,000 distinct CDR3 sequences, with 17% as singletons. Sequences were obtained from PBMCs or a T cell subset sorted from them (not recorded which). The receptors shown here come from an adult woman who had mild COVID-19 (a few samples of this study predate the infection). Cell type and time point are not known.

This clonotype was detected ten times or more. The chain has TRBV4-1 and TRBJ2-7; 9 bases align to TRBD1. J was trimmed by 3 bases and V by 2 bases; bases with no gene match: 17. CDR1 is MGHRA, CDR2 YSYEKL, per germline. This CDR3 comprises 19 residues. The CDR3 region is CASSQLVPGQGLAGYEQYF. The CDR3 DNA is TGCGCCAGCAGCCAATTAGTCCCGGGACAGGGTCTGGCTGGCTACGAGCAGTACTTC.

This clonotype showed up just a few times. This chain joins TRBV7-9 and TRBJ2-5; the D call may be TRBD1 or TRBD2 (5 bases each). This CDR3 is 14 amino acids long. Trimming took 5 bases from V and 5 from J, leaving 15 bases between them. Germline CDR1 is SEHNR and CDR2 is FQNEAQ (reference sequence). CDR3: CASSQPQGRETQYF. The CDR3 nucleotides are TGTGCCAGCAGCCAACCCCAGGGACGGGAGACCCAGTACTTC.

CDR3 sequence: CASSPQLAGVAKNIQYF. In DNA, the CDR3 is TGTGCCAGCAGCCCGCAACTAGCGGGAGTAGCCAAAAACATTCAGTACTTC. The V call is TRBV5-4, the J call TRBJ2-4; 11 nucleotides line up with TRBD2. The CDR3 contains 17 residues. The V segment lost 4 bases and the J segment 0 bases; nucleotides outside the gene matches: 6. The V gene's germline CDR1 is SGHNT and CDR2 YYREEE (reference sequence).

V is TRBV12-3 or TRBV12-4 and J is TRBJ2-3; D might be TRBD1 (5 bases). The CDR3 loop spans 14 amino acids. The V gene lost 7 bases and the J gene lost 3 bases, with 14 bases spanning the gap. CDR3 loop: CASNSGWGTDTQYF. CDR3 nucleotide sequence: TGTGCCAGCAACTCAGGGTGGGGAACAGATACGCAGTATTTT.

This clonotype has just a few counts. The chain employs TRBV20-1 and TRBJ2-2; maybe TRBD1 (5 bases). The CDR3 has 14 amino acids. Germline CDR1 DFQATT, CDR2 SNEGSKA (reference sequence). Trimming took off 3 bases at V and 2 bases at J, with 10 bases between the two ends. The CDR3 reads CSASVRANTGELFF. DNA for the CDR3: TGCAGTGCTAGCGTCAGGGCAAACACCGGGGAGCTGTTTTTT.

This chain joins TRBV7-2 and TRBJ2-5; tentatively, D is TRBD1 or TRBD2 (5 bases each). Between the trimmed V and J ends, which lost 6 bases and 4 bases, there was a span of 21 bases. Germline values: CDR1 SGHTA, CDR2 FQGNSA. The CDR3 sequence is 16 residues long. The CDR3 DNA follows: TGTGCCAGCAGTTATCTTTGGGGGATAGAGGCAGAGACCCAGTACTTC. It is translated as CASSYLWGIEAETQYF.

This clonotype was seen many times. The chain combines TRBV10-2 with TRBJ1-1; D gene unclear. Germline V gene data show CDR1 as WSHSY and CDR2 as SAAADI. V gave up 4 bases and J gave up 8 bases, with 8 bases separating them. CDR3 length: 11 residues. The CDR3 loop is CASSVKWEAFF. CDR3 bases: TGCGCCAGCAGTGTTAAATGGGAAGCTTTCTTT.

V gene TRBV7-9 combines with J gene TRBJ2-3; 12 bases agree with TRBD2. Germline assignment: CDR1 SEHNR and CDR2 FQNEAQ (reference sequence). The CDR3 has 18 amino acids. With 5 bases clipped from V and 0 bases from J, the junction kept 9 bases outside the gene matches. The CDR3 DNA follows: TGTGCCAGCAGCCGCATGTGGGGACTAGCGGGCAGCACAGATACGCAGTATTTT. This translates into CASSRMWGLAGSTDTQYF.

This clonotype occurred a few times. The gene calls are TRBV20-1 and TRBJ2-6; unclear D gene. The CDR3 loop spans 14 amino acids. V was cut by 2 bases and J by 0 bases, with 5 bases left in between. Germline V gene sequence: CDR1 DFQATT, CDR2 SNEGSKA (reference sequence). The CDR3: CSARKYSGANVLTF. The CDR3 DNA reads TGCAGTGCTAGAAAATACTCTGGGGCCAACGTCCTGACTTTC.

This clonotype has just a few counts. The V and J genes are TRBV5-1 and TRBJ2-1, with 12 bases identical to TRBD1. J lost 6 bases, V lost 2 bases, and 6 bases had no gene match. CDR3 size: 16 residues. CDR1 and CDR2 (germline): SGHRS, YFSETQ. The CDR3 reads CASSFPGTGGSNEQFF. Here the CDR3 DNA reads TGCGCCAGCAGCTTTCCCGGGACAGGGGGCTCCAATGAGCAGTTCTTC.

This clonotype was recorded once. V is TRBV15 and J is TRBJ2-3, with 9 bases aligning to TRBD1. CDR1 and CDR2 (germline): LNHNV, YYDKDF (reference sequence). CDR3 length equals 14 residues. V shed 5 bases, J shed 6 bases, and the junction held 6 bases outside the gene matches. CDR3 bases: TGTGCCACCAGCGCGGGACAGGGTCGGGATACGCAGTATTTT. Protein product: CATSAGQGRDTQYF.

This chain uses TRBV15 with TRBJ1-2, with TRBD1 matching 9 bases. Germline values: CDR1 LNHNV, CDR2 YYDKDF (reference sequence). CDR3 size: 15 residues. V was clipped by 0 bases and J by 8 bases; unmatched bases: 7. The CDR3: CATSRDMGQGLGYTF. CDR3 bases: TGTGCCACCAGCAGAGATATGGGACAGGGACTCGGCTACACCTTC.

The genes are TRBV10-3 and TRBJ2-3; D is possibly TRBD2 (6 bases). The V end lost 4 bases, the J end lost 3 bases, and 8 bases lay between the germline ends. Germline CDR1 and CDR2: ENHRY and SYGVKD. CDR3 length equals 13 residues. CDR3 protein: CAISGLVTDTQYF. The CDR3 DNA reads as TGTGCCATCAGTGGACTAGTTACAGATACGCAGTATTTT.

In this sample, this clonotype turned up a few times. This CDR3 is CASSQSGVAGGPEQFF. The CDR3 nucleotides read TGCGCCAGCAGTCAATCCGGTGTGGCGGGGGGGCCGGAGCAGTTCTTC. The chain carries TRBV23-1 and TRBJ2-1; 9 bases match TRBD2. TRBV23-1 is an ORF; its function is uncertain. With V trimmed by 0 bases and J by 10 bases, 10 bases remained unmatched. This CDR3 has 16 amino acids.

The chain is built from TRBV5-6 and TRBJ2-5, with D possibly called TRBD1 or TRBD2 (5 bases each). V shed 2 bases and J shed 2 bases, with 16 bases lying between them. CDR1 is SGHDT, CDR2 YYEEEE, per germline. The CDR3 consists of 16 residues. DNA for the CDR3: TGTGCCAGCAGCTTTGTGTCGGGGCCACCACAAGAGACCCAGTACTTC. It specifies CASSFVSGPPQETQYF.

The chain uses TRBV18 and TRBJ2-4; possible D gene TRBD1, 6 bases. This CDR3 region has 15 residues. With 4 bases removed from V and 1 base from J, the gap between germline ends came to 11 bases. Germline V CDR1 and CDR2: KGHSH, LQKENI. CDR3 bases: TGTGCCAGCTCACAACAGGGACCGGCCAAAAACATTCAGTACTTC. It is translated as CASSQQGPAKNIQYF.

A few counts support this clonotype. CDR3 region: CASSSPGLAGGGEQYF. DNA for the CDR3: TGTGCCAGCAGCTCGCCGGGACTAGCGGGAGGAGGAGAGCAGTACTTC. The chain carries TRBV7-2 and TRBJ2-7, with TRBD2 matching over 15 bases. Germline V gene sequence: CDR1 SGHTA, CDR2 FQGNSA. The CDR3 consists of 16 residues. J gave up 7 bases and V 4 bases, and 8 bases lay outside the gene matches.

A few counts support this clonotype. This CDR3 reads CSASGPYEQYF. The CDR3 DNA reads TGCAGTGCTAGCGGCCCTTACGAGCAGTACTTC. The chain has TRBV20-1 and TRBJ2-7; D is uncertain. Trimming removed 3 bases from V and 4 bases from J, with 7 bases in between. The CDR3 has 11 amino acids. CDR1 and CDR2 from the germline V gene are DFQATT and SNEGSKA (reference sequence).

This clonotype was counted between two and nine times. The V and J genes are TRBV30 and TRBJ2-3, with 11 bases lining up with TRBD1. Germline lookup yields CDR1 GTSNPN and CDR2 SVGIG (reference sequence). Germline trimming cut 2 bases from V and 7 bases from J; bases unmatched to any gene: 5. The CDR3 totals 14 residues. CDR3 protein: CAWSSGTGGNTQYF. The CDR3, as DNA: TGTGCCTGGAGTTCCGGGACAGGGGGTAATACGCAGTATTTT.

The chain employs TRBV6-5 and TRBJ2-1; TRBD1 matches at 7 bases. Germline V gives CDR1 MNHEY, CDR2 SVGAGI. This CDR3 region has 14 residues. V shed 8 bases, J shed 9 bases, and the junction held 13 bases outside the gene matches. The CDR3 loop is CASGIQTGTGEQFF. DNA for the CDR3: TGTGCCAGCGGGATCCAGACAGGGACGGGTGAGCAGTTCTTC.

This chain uses TRBV5-4 with TRBJ2-7, with D unresolved. In germline, CDR1 is SGHNT, CDR2 YYREEE (reference sequence). The CDR3 is made up of 14 amino acids. Trimming left V 1 base short and J 2 bases short, with 10 bases between. This chain's CDR3 is CASSLWVGTYEQYF. The CDR3, as DNA: TGTGCCAGCAGCTTGTGGGTTGGGACCTACGAGCAGTACTTC.

This sequence joins TRBV4-1 and TRBJ1-1; no reliable D call. The CDR3 is 14 amino acids. Germline CDR1 and CDR2: MGHRA and YSYEKL. The germline V and J ends were trimmed by 1 base and 3 bases, with 9 bases remaining between them. CDR3 region: CASSQGPADTEAFF. The CDR3 nucleotides are TGCGCCAGCAGCCAAGGACCAGCGGACACTGAAGCTTTCTTT.

The chain recombines TRBV12-3 or TRBV12-4 with TRBJ1-1; TRBD1 agrees at 7 bases. V was pared by 6 bases and J by 3 bases, with 4 bases of the junction left unmatched. CDR3 length: 13 amino acids. The CDR3 loop is CASRTGWDTEAFF. The CDR3 bases are TGTGCCAGCAGGACAGGGTGGGACACTGAAGCTTTCTTT.

The chain uses TRBV24-1 and TRBJ1-1, with a possible D match to TRBD1 (5 bases). Germline CDR1 reads KGHDR; CDR2 reads SFDVKD. The CDR3 is made up of 12 amino acids. Trimming left V 9 bases short and J 6 bases short, with 13 bases between. The CDR3 coding sequence is TGTGCCACCGAGGGGCACGACGCTGAAGCTTTCTTT. The encoded protein is CATEGHDAEAFF.

The chain links TRBV6-6 to TRBJ2-7; either TRBD1 or TRBD2 may supply D (6 bases each). The CDR3 runs 18 residues. Germline CDR1 is MNHNY and CDR2 is SVGAGI (reference sequence). V was shortened by 6 bases and J by 4 bases, with 28 bases between the two germline ends. Here the CDR3 reads CASRDTSYRGETGYEQYF. CDR3 nucleotides: TGTGCCAGCAGAGATACAAGTTATAGGGGGGAGACGGGGTACGAGCAGTACTTC.

The V and J genes are TRBV2 and TRBJ1-1, with 9 positions matching TRBD1. From germline, CDR1 is SNHLY and CDR2 FYNNEI. Losses at the gene ends were 6 bases for V and 5 bases for J; bases not matched to a gene: 7. This CDR3 contains 14 residues. CDR3 in DNA: TGTGCCAGCAGGGCGGGGACAGGGAGTACTGAAGCTTTCTTT. As protein: CASRAGTGSTEAFF.

The chain links TRBV20-1 to TRBJ2-1, with TRBD2 identical over 16 bases. CDR1 is DFQATT and CDR2 is SNEGSKA in the germline V gene (reference sequence). Germline trimming cut 0 bases from V and 7 bases from J; bases unmatched to any gene: 9. This CDR3 comprises 18 residues. CDR3 nucleotides: TGCAGTGCTAGAGATCGAGGGACTAGCGGGAGGGCCCGGAATGAGCAGTTCTTC. Residues: CSARDRGTSGRARNEQFF.